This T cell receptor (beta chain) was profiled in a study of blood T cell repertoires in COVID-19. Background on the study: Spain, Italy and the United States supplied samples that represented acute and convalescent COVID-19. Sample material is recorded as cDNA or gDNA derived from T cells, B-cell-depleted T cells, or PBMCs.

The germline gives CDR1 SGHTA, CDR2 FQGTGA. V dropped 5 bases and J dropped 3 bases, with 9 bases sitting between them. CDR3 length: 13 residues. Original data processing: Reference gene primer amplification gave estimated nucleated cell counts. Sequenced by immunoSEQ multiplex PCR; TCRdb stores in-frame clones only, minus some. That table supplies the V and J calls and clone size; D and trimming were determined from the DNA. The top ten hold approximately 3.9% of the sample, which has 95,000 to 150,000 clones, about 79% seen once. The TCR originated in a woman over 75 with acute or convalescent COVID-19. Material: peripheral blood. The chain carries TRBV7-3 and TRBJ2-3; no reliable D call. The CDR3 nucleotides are TGTGCCAGCAGCCCCACCGGTACAGATACGCAGTATTTT. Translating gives CASSPTGTDTQYF.